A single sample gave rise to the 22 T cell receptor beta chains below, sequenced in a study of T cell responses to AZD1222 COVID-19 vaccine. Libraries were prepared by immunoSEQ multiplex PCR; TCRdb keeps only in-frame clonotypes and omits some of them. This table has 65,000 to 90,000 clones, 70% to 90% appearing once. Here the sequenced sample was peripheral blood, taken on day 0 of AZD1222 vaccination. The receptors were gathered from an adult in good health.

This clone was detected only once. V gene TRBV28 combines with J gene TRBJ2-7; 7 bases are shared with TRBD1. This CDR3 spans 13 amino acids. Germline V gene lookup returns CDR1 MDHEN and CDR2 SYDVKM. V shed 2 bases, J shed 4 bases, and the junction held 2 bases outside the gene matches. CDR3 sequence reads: CASSLVTGYEQYF. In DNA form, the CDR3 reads TGTGCCAGCAGTTTAGTGACAGGGTACGAGCAGTACTTC. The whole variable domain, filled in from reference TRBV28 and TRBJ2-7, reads DVKVTQSSRYLVKRTGEKVFLECVQDMDHENMFWYRQDPGLGLRLIYFSYDVKMKEKGDIPEGYSVSREKKERFSLILESASTNQTSMYLCASSLVTGYEQYFGPGTRLTVT.

Written as DNA, the CDR3 is TGTGCCAGCAGCAATCCTTTGGGACACATAACACCTAACTATGGCTACACCTTC. Its translation is CASSNPLGHITPNYGYTF. The rearrangement links TRBV9 to TRBJ1-2; tentatively, D is TRBD1 (6 bases). Per the germline V gene, CDR1 is SGDLS and CDR2 is YYNGEE. Trimming removed 4 bases at V and 0 bases at J, with 22 bases between. The CDR3 has 18 residues.

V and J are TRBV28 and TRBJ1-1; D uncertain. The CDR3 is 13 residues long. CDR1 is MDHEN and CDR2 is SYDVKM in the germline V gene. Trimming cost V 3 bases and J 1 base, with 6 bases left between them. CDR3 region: CASSLGQNTEAFF. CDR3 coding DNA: TGTGCCAGCAGTTTGGGTCAGAACACTGAAGCTTTCTTT.

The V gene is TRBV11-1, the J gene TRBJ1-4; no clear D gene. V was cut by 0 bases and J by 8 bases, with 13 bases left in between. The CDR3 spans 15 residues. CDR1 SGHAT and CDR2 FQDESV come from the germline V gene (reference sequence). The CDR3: CASSLASPSREKLFF. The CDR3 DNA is TGTGCCAGCAGCTTAGCGAGTCCATCGCGAGAAAAACTGTTTTTT.

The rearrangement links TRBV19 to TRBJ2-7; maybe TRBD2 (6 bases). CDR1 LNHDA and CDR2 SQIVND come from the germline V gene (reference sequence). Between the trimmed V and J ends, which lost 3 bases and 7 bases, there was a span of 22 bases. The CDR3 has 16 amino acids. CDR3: CASSIYSGDLAGEQYF. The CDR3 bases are TGTGCCAGTAGTATTTATTCCGGGGACCTCGCGGGGGAGCAGTACTTC.

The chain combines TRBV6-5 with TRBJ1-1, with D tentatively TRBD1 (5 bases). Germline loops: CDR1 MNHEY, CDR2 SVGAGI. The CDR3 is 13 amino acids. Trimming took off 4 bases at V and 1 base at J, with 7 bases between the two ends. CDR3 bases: TGTGCCAGCAGTTTGCAGGGGAACACTGAAGCTTTCTTT. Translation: CASSLQGNTEAFF.

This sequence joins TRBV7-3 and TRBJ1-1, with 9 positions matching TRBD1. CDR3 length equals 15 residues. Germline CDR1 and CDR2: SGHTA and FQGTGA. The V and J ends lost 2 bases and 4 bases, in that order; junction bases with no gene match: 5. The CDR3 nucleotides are TGTGCCAGCAGCTTATATGGGACAGGGACCACTGAAGCTTTCTTT. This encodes CASSLYGTGTTEAFF.

Here the CDR3 DNA reads TGTGCCTGGAGTCGGCCCGACAGCCAATTCTCTGGAAACACCATATATTTT. Protein product: CAWSRPDSQFSGNTIYF. This rearrangement joins TRBV30 to TRBJ1-3; a possible D gene is TRBD1 (5 bases). Germline CDR1 reads GTSNPN; CDR2 reads SVGIG (reference sequence). Deletions cut 2 bases from V and 0 bases from J, with 17 bases between. The CDR3 has 17 amino acids.

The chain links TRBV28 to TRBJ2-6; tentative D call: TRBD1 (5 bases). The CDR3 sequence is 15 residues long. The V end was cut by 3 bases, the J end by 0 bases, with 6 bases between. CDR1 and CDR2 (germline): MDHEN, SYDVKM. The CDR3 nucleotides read TGTGCCAGCAGTTTTGACAGCTCTGGGGCCAACGTCCTGACTTTC. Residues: CASSFDSSGANVLTF.

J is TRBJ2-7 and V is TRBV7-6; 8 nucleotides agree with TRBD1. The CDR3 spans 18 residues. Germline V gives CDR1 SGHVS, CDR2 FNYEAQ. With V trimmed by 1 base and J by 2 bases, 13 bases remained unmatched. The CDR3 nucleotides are TGTGCCAGCAGCTTAGGTGGCAGGGGGCAGATAATAACCTACGAGCAGTACTTC. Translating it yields CASSLGGRGQIITYEQYF.

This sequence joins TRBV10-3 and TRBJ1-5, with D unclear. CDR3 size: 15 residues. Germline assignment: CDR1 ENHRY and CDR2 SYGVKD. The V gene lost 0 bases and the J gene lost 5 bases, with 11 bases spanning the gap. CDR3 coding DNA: TGTGCCATCAGTGAGTCGTATCAGATTGATCAGCCCCAGCATTTT. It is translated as CAISESYQIDQPQHF.

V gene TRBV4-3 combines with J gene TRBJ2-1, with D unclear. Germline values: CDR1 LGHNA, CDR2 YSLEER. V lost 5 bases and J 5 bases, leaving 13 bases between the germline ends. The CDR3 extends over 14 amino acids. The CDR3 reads CASSSRYSNNEQFF. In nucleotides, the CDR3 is TGCGCCAGCAGCTCCCGCTACAGTAACAATGAGCAGTTCTTC.

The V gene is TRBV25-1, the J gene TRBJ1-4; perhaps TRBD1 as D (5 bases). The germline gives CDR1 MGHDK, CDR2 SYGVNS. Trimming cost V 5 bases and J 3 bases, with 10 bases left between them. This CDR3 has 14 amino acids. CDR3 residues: CASSLGRANEKLFF. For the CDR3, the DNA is TGTGCCAGCAGTCTGGGCAGGGCTAATGAAAAACTGTTTTTT.

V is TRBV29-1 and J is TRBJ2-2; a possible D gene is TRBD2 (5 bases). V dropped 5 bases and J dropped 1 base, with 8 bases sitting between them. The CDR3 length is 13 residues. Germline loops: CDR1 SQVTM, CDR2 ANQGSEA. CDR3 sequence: CSVHGENTGELFF. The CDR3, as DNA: TGCAGCGTTCACGGGGAGAACACCGGGGAGCTGTTTTTT.

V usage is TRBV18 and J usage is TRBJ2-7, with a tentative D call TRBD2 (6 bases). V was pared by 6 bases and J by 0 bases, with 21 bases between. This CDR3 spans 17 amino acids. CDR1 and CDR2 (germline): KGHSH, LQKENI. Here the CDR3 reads CASSTEGGPLTSYEQYF. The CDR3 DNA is TGTGCCAGCTCCACAGAGGGAGGCCCACTGACCTCCTACGAGCAGTACTTC.

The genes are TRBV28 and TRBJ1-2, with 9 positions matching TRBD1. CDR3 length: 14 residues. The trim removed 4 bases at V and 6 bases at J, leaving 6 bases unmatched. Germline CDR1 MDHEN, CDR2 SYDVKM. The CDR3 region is CASSYTGGVDGYTF. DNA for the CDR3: TGTGCCAGCAGTTATACAGGGGGCGTAGATGGCTACACCTTC.

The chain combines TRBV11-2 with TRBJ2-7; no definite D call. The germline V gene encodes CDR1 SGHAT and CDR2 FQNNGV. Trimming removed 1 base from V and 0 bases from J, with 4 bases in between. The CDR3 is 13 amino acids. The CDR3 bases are TGTGCCAGCAGCTTAGGCTCCTCCTACGAGCAGTACTTC. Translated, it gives CASSLGSSYEQYF.

CDR3 protein: CASSGILAGTDTQYF. DNA for the CDR3: TGCGCCAGCAGCGGCATACTAGCGGGCACAGATACGCAGTATTTT. The V and J genes are TRBV5-1 and TRBJ2-3, with 8 bases aligning to TRBD2. CDR1 is SGHRS, CDR2 YFSETQ, per germline. With V trimmed by 4 bases and J by 1 base, 5 bases remained unmatched. This CDR3 region has 15 residues.

The CDR3 DNA sequence: TGCAGTGCGGCAACCTCGGGCTCCATATATTTT. Translating gives CSAATSGSIYF. The chain couples TRBV20-1 to TRBJ1-3; unclear D gene. Trimming shortened V by 6 bases and J by 11 bases, and 14 bases separated the two germline ends. This CDR3 has 11 residues. The germline CDR1 and CDR2 sequences are DFQATT and SNEGSKA (reference sequence).

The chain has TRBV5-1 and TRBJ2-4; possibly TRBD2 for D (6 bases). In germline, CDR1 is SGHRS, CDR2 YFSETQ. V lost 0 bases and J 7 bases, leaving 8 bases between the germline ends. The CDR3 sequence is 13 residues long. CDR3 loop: CASSLDGGNIQYF. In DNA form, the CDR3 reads TGCGCCAGCAGCTTGGATGGGGGGAACATTCAGTACTTC. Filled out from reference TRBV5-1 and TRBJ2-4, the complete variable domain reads KAGVTQTPRYLIKTRGQQVTLSCSPISGHRSVSWYQQTPGQGLQFLFEYFSETQRNKGNFPGRFSGRQFSNSRSEMNVSTLELGDSALYLCASSLDGGNIQYFGAGTRLSVL.

CDR3 residues: CASSYNRDSPLHF. The CDR3 nucleotides are TGTGCCAGCAGTTACAACAGGGATTCACCCCTCCACTTT. V usage is TRBV6-2 or TRBV6-3 and J usage is TRBJ1-6; D possibly corresponds to TRBD1 (6 bases). The CDR3 length is 13 residues. The V gene lost 2 bases and the J gene lost 8 bases, with 7 bases spanning the gap. CDR1 MNHEY and CDR2 SVGEGT come from the germline V gene.

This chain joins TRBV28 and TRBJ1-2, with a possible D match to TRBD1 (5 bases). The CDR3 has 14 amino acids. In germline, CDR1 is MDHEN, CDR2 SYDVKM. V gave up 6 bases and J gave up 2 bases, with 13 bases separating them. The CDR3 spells CASREGGANYGYTF. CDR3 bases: TGTGCCAGCAGGGAGGGAGGGGCCAACTATGGCTACACCTTC.